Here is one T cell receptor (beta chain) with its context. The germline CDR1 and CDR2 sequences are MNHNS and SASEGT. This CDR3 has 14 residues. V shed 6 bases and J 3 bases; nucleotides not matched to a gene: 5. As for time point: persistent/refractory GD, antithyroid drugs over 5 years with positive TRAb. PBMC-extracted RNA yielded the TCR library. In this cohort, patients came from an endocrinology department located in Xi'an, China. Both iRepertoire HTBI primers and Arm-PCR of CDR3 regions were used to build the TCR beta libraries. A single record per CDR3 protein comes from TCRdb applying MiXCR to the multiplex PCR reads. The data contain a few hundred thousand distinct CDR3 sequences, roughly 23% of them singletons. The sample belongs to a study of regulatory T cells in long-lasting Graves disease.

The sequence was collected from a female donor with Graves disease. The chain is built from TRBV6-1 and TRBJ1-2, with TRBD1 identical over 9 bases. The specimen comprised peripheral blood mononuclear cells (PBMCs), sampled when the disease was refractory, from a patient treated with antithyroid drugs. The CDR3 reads CASSRDRVDYGYTF. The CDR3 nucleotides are TGTGCCAGCAGCAGGGACAGGGTTGACTATGGCTACACCTTC.